These 6 T cell receptor beta chains originate from one sample sequenced in a study of human T cells and chemical hapten exposure. Using its own MiXCR run on the RACE reads, TCRdb lists one record per CDR3 protein. The data show 89,000 or so distinct CDR3 sequences, roughly 8.5% seen once. Time point of the sample: pre-sensitization, week 0. Treatment reported: therapeutic diphenylcyclopropenone sensitization with weekly scalp DPC. This sample comprised whole blood, obtained in connection with sensitization to the hapten diphenylcyclopropenone (DPC). The origin of the receptors is a man between 40 and 49 years old with alopecia areata. Some clones in this sample may be carry-over from other donors' samples.

This clonotype was observed a few times. The chain carries TRBV28 and TRBJ2-3; TRBD1 agrees at 9 bases. The junction had 7 bases not matched to a gene; V was cut back by 4 bases and J by 5 bases. From germline, CDR1 is MDHEN and CDR2 SYDVKM. This CDR3 is 15 amino acids long. CDR3 bases: TGTGCCAGCAGTTACCGGACAGGGGCTGGAGATACGCAGTATTTT. Its protein product is CASSYRTGAGDTQYF.

This clonotype was observed many times. The chain is built from TRBV5-6 and TRBJ1-6; 8 bases line up with TRBD1. With 1 base clipped from V and 10 bases from J, the junction kept 7 bases outside the gene matches. This CDR3 has 15 amino acids. Per the germline V gene, CDR1 is SGHDT and CDR2 is YYEEEE. The CDR3 DNA follows: TGTGCCAGCAGCTTGTCAGGGGGCTTTATGTCACCCCTCCACTTT. Protein sequence: CASSLSGGFMSPLHF.

This clonotype appeared many times. This chain uses TRBV2 with TRBJ1-1; TRBD1 aligns across 7 bases. The CDR3 extends over 13 amino acids. Germline loops: CDR1 SNHLY, CDR2 FYNNEI. The ends lost 6 bases at V and 1 base at J; junction bases unmatched: 2. CDR3 sequence reads: CASRGQWNTEAFF. Here the CDR3 DNA reads TGTGCCAGCAGGGGACAGTGGAACACTGAAGCTTTCTTT.

This clonotype was observed many times. This chain uses TRBV7-8 with TRBJ2-7; 14 bases agree with TRBD2. Germline loops: CDR1 SGHVS, CDR2 FQNEAQ. The V segment lost 5 bases and the J segment 5 bases; nucleotides outside the gene matches: 20. This CDR3 region has 20 residues. The CDR3 spells CASSIRSGTSGSLFADEQYF. CDR3 DNA: TGTGCCAGCAGCATTAGGTCCGGGACTAGCGGGAGTCTTTTCGCCGACGAGCAGTACTTC.

This clonotype has a handful of counts. The chain employs TRBV5-1 and TRBJ2-1; D gene unclear. V lost 4 bases, J lost 4 bases, and 15 bases lay in between. This CDR3 comprises 15 residues. Looked up from germline, CDR1 is SGHRS and CDR2 is YFSETQ. The CDR3 bases are TGCGCCAGCAGCGACGACCCCAACTCATACAATGAGCAGTTCTTC. Translating it yields CASSDDPNSYNEQFF.

There are many counts of this clonotype. The V gene is TRBV12-3 or TRBV12-4, the J gene TRBJ2-3; D not resolved. Trimming removed 5 bases at V and 3 bases at J, with 6 bases between. The CDR3 is 12 amino acids. For the CDR3, the DNA is TGTGCCAGCAGTGAATTGACAGATACGCAGTATTTT. Its protein product is CASSELTDTQYF.